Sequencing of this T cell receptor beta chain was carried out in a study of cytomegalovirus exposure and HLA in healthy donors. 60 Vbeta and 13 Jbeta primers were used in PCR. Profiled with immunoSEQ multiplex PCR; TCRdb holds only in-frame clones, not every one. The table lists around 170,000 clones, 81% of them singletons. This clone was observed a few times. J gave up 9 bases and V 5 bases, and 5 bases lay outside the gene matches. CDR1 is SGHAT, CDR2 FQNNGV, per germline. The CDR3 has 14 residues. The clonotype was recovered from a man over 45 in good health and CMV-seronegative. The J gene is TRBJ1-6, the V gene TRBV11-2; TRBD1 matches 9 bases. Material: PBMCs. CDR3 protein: CASSATGGGSPLHF. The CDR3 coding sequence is TGTGCCAGCAGCGCGACAGGGGGGGGTTCACCCCTCCACTTT.